These T cell receptor beta chains were read from a single sample in a study of CD8+CD57+ T cells in acquired aplastic anemia. TCRdb reprocessed the reads with MiXCR, giving one entry per CDR3 protein. The sample shows some 160,000 distinct CDR3 sequences, roughly 45% of them seen only once. Material: sorted CD4+, CD8+, or CD8+CD57+ T cells (not recorded which) from PBMCs. The receptors shown here come from a human donor with aplastic anemia. The CDR3 runs from the conserved cysteine through the conserved F or W. The D gene is left open where the match is weak. Expanded clones get a size class; other rows say once, few or many, or leave the size out.

j_gene | abundance | v_gene | d_gene | CDR3nt | CDR3aa
TRBJ1-1 | NA | TRBV29-1 | NA | TGCAGCGGCGGACGTAACACTGAAGCTTTCTTT | CSGGRNTEAFF
TRBJ2-7 | NA | TRBV2 | NA | TGTGCCAGCAGTGAAGGCCAGGCGATCTACGAGCAGTACTTC | CASSEGQAIYEQYF
TRBJ1-1 | many | TRBV19 | NA | TGTGCCAGTAGTATACCCGCGTCCACTGAAGCTTTCTTT | CASSIPASTEAFF
TRBJ2-1 | few | TRBV10-3 | NA | TGTGCCATCAGTGACAGGTTAAATGAGCAGTTCTTC | CAISDRLNEQFF
TRBJ1-3 | many | TRBV15 | NA | TGTGCCACCAGCAGAGATATTACAGTCTCTGGAAACACCATATATTTT | CATSRDITVSGNTIYF
TRBJ2-5 | few | TRBV25-1 | NA | TGTGCCAGCAGTGAATATATGGGCAGCCAAGAGACCCAGTACTTC | CASSEYMGSQETQYF
TRBJ1-2 | NA | TRBV2 | TRBD1 | TGTGCCAGCAGTCTATCCGGGACAGCTAACTATGGCTACACCTTC | CASSLSGTANYGYTF
TRBJ1-1 | NA | TRBV7-8 | NA | TGTGCCAGCGGCCCGTTAAGGGACACTGAAGCTTTCTTT | CASGPLRDTEAFF
TRBJ2-7 | few | TRBV10-3 | NA | TGTGCCATCAAGGCAGGGGAGTCCTACGAGCAGTACTTC | CAIKAGESYEQYF
TRBJ1-1 | many | TRBV29-1 | TRBD1 | TGCAGCGTGGCTCAGGGGGGACAGGGGACTGAAGCTTTCTTT | CSVAQGGQGTEAFF
TRBJ1-2 | many | TRBV5-6 | NA | TGTGCCAGCAGCCACTACACCTTC | CASSHYTF
TRBJ2-1 | many | TRBV13 | TRBD1 | TGTGCCAGCAGCCCGCCGGCAGGGGGATACAATGAGCAGTTCTTC | CASSPPAGGYNEQFF
TRBJ2-5 | many | TRBV7-2 | TRBD2 | TGTGCCAGCAGCTCCAGCGGGAAGGTTGGGGAGACCCAGTACTTC | CASSSSGKVGETQYF
TRBJ2-2 | few | TRBV13 | TRBD1 | TGTGCCAGCAGCTTAGGCCCCGGACAGGGGGTAAGCCCGAACACCGGGGAGCTGTTTTTT | CASSLGPGQGVSPNTGELFF
TRBJ2-5 | many | TRBV24-1 | NA | TGTGCCACCAGTGCCAGAGTACAGAACCAAGAGACCCAGTACTTC | CATSARVQNQETQYF
TRBJ2-3 | many | TRBV20-1 | TRBD2 | TGCAGTGCTGAGGCGGGAGGGACAGATACGCAGTATTTT | CSAEAGGTDTQYF
TRBJ2-4 | many | TRBV24-1 | NA | TGTGCCACCAGTGAAGGCCGAGCCAAAAACATTCAGTACTTC | CATSEGRAKNIQYF
TRBJ2-7 | NA | TRBV29-1 | NA | TGCAGCGTTGGGTCCGGGACCCCGGGCTACGAGCAGTACTTC | CSVGSGTPGYEQYF
TRBJ2-5 | NA | TRBV19 | NA | TGTGCCAGTGCTCAGGCAGACGATGTGGAGACCCAGTACTTC | CASAQADDVETQYF
TRBJ2-1 | few | TRBV12-3/TRBV12-4 | NA | TGTGCCAGCAGACCCGGGACTCCCCGCGGGGAGCAGTTCTTC | CASRPGTPRGEQFF
TRBJ1-3 | NA | TRBV29-1 | NA | TGCAGCGTTTCCAAGACCTCTGGAAACACCATATATTTT | CSVSKTSGNTIYF
TRBJ1-3 | NA | TRBV6-4 | NA | TGTGCCAGCAGTTACTCCCTGGACGGCAGAAACACCATATATTTT | CASSYSLDGRNTIYF
TRBJ2-5 | NA | TRBV9 | TRBD2 | TGTGCCAGCAGCGCCTGGGGGGGAGGCGAGGCCCAGTACTTC | CASSAWGGGEAQYF
TRBJ1-4 | many | TRBV20-1 | TRBD1 | TGCAGTGCTGTCGACACTAACAGGGGGGTTGCGGAAAAACTGTTTTTT | CSAVDTNRGVAEKLFF
TRBJ1-6 | NA | TRBV27 | NA | TGTGCCAGCAGTTTATCAAGGGCGCAGACGAATAATTCACCCCTCCACTTT | CASSLSRAQTNNSPLHF
TRBJ1-1 | few | TRBV10-2 | NA | TGCGCCAGCAGTGAGGTGGGGACGGGCACTGAAGCTTTCTTT | CASSEVGTGTEAFF
TRBJ2-5 | many | TRBV12-3/TRBV12-4 | NA | TGTGCCAGCAGTCCGGGACGCCCGGGGACCCAGTACTTC | CASSPGRPGTQYF
TRBJ1-2 | NA | TRBV25-1 | NA | TGTGCCAGCAGTAGGGACAACCGGCACTATGGCTACACCTTC | CASSRDNRHYGYTF
TRBJ2-1 | many | TRBV9 | NA | TGTGCCAGCAGTGACTCGGGAAGCTCCTACAATGAGCAGTTCTTC | CASSDSGSSYNEQFF
TRBJ1-2 | NA | TRBV29-1 | NA | TGCAGCGTCCAAGGGGGACTTAGCTATGGCTACACCTTC | CSVQGGLSYGYTF
TRBJ2-5 | NA | TRBV25-1 | NA | TGTGCCAGCAGTGCTAGAGATCCTCTACGTCAAGAGACCCAGTACTTC | CASSARDPLRQETQYF
TRBJ2-1 | many | TRBV11-2 | TRBD2 | TGTGCCAGCAGCTTAGACACCGGGACTAGCGGGAGGGAGGGATATGAGCAGTTCTTC | CASSLDTGTSGREGYEQFF
TRBJ1-6 | few | TRBV15 | NA | TGTGCCACCAGCAGTTCGTCGACCTGGACTTCACCCCTCCACTTT | CATSSSSTWTSPLHF
TRBJ2-3 | NA | TRBV10-3 | NA | TGTGCCATCAGTGATTCAGGGACCAAATACAATGAGCAGTATTTT | CAISDSGTKYNEQYF
TRBJ2-3 | many | TRBV19 | NA | TGTGCCAGTAGTATAGATCAGGACTGGTCTAGCACAGATACGCAGTATTTT | CASSIDQDWSSTDTQYF